This entry features one T cell receptor beta chain sequence. Germline CDR1 reads SNHLY; CDR2 reads FYNNEI. The V and J ends lost 6 bases and 3 bases, in that order; junction bases with no gene match: 16. This CDR3 comprises 17 residues. Profiling relied on immunoSEQ multiplex PCR, and the TCRdb table lists in-frame clones only, not all of them. Among tens of thousands of clones, 82% were seen once, and the ten largest hold around 4.1%. The sample belongs to a study of blood T cell repertoires in COVID-19. About the research overall: PBMCs, B-cell-depleted T cells, or T cells were the source of the cDNA or gDNA that made up the material.

The sequenced sample consisted of peripheral blood. This rearrangement joins TRBV2 to TRBJ2-5; TRBD1 aligns across 7 bases. The sequence came from a woman in her fifties or sixties with acute or convalescent COVID-19. For the CDR3, the DNA is TGTGCCAGCAGGAAGGGCATGACAGGGTTCATGGAAGAGACCCAGTACTTC. It specifies CASRKGMTGFMEETQYF.